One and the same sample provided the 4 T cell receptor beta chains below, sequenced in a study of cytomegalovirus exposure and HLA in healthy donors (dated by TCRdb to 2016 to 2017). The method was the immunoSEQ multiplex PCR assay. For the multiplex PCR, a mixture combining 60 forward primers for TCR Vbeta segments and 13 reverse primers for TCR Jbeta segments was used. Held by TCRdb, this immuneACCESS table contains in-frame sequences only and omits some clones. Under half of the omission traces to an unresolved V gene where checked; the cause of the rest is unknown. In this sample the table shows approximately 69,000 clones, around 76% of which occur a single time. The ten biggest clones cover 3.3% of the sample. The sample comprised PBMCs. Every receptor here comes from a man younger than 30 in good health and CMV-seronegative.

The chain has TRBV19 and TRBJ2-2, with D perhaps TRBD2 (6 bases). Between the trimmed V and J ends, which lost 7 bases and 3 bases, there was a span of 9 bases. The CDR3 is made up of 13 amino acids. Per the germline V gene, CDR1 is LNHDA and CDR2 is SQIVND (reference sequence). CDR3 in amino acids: CASKIADTGELFF. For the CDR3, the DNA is TGTGCCAGTAAAATAGCGGACACCGGGGAGCTGTTTTTT.

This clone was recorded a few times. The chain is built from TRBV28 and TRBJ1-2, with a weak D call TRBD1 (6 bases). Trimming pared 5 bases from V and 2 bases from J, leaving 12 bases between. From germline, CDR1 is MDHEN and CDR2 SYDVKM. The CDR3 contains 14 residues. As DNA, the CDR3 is TGTGCCAGCAGTCCCTGGGGGCAGAACTATGGCTACACCTTC. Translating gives CASSPWGQNYGYTF.

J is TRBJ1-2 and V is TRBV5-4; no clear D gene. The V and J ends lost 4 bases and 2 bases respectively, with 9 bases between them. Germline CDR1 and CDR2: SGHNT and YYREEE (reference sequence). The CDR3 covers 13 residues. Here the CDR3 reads CASSRQVNYGYTF. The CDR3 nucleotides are TGTGCCAGCAGCAGGCAGGTAAACTATGGCTACACCTTC.

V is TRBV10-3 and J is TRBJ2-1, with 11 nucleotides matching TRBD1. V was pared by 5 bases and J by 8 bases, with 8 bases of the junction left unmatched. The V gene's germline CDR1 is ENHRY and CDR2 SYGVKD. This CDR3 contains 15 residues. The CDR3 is CAISREDRGLDEQFF. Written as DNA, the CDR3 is TGTGCCATCAGTAGGGAGGACAGGGGGCTTGATGAGCAGTTCTTC.